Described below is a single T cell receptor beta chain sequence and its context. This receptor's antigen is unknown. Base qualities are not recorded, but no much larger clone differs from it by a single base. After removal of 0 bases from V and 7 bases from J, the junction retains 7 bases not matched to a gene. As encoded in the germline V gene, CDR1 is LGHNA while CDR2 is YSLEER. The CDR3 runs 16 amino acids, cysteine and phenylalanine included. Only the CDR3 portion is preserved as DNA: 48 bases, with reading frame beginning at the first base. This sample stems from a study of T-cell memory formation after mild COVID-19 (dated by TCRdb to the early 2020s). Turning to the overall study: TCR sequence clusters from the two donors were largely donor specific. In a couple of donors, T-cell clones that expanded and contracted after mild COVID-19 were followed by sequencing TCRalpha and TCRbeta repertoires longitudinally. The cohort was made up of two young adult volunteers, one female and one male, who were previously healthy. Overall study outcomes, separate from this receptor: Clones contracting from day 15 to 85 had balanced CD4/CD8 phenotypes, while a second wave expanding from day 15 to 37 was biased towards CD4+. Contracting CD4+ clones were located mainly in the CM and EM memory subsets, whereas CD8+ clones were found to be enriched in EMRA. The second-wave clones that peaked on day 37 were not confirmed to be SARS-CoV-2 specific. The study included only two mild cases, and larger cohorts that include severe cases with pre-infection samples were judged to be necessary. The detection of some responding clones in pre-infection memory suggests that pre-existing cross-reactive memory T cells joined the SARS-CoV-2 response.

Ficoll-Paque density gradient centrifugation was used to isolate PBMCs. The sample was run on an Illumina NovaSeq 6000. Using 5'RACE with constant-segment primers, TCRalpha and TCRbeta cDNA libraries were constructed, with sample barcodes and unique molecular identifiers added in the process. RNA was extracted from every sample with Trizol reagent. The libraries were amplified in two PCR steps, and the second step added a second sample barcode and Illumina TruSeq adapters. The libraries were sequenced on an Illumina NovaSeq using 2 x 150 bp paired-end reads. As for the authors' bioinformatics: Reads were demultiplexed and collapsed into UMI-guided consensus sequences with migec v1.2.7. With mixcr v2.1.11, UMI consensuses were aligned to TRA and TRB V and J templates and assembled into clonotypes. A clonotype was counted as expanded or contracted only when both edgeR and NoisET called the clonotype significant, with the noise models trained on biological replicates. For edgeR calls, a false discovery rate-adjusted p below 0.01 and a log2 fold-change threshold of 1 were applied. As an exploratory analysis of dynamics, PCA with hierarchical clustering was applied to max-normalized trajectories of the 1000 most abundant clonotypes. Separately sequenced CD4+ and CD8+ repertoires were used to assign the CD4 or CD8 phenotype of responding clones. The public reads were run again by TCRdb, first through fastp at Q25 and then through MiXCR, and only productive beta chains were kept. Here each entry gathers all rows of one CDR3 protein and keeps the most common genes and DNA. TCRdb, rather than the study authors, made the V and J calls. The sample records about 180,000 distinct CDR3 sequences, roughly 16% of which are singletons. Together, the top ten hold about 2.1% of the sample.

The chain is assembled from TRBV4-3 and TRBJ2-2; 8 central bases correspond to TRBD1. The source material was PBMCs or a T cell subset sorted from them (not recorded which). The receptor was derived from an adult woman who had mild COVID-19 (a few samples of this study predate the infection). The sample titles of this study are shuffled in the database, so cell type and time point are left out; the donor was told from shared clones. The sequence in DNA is TGCGCCAGCAGCCAAGAACCCAGGGGGCCGAACGGGGAGCTGTTTTTT. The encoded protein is CASSQEPRGPNGELFF.